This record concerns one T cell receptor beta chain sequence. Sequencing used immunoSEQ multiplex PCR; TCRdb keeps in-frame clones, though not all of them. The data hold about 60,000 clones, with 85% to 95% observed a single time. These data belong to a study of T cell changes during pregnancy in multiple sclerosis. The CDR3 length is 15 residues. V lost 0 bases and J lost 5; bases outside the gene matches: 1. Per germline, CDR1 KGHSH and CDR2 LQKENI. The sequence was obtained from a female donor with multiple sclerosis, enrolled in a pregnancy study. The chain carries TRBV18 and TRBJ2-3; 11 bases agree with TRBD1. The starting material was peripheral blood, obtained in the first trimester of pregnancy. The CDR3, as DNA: TGTGCCAGCTCACCACCGGGACAGGGGGGAGATACGCAGTATTTT. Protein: CASSPPGQGGDTQYF.